Listed here are 5 T cell receptor beta chains from one sample, sequenced in a study of blood T cells in healthy people across ages. Primed by a sample-barcoded 5' primer and a J-beta primer mix, a second PCR proceeded for about 7 to 11 cycles. TCRdb re-analysed the 5' RACE reads in MiXCR, keeping a single row per CDR3 protein. The sample records 650,000 to 900,000 distinct CDR3 sequences, around two thirds being singletons. The sample consisted of blood. The receptors here all came from a man aged 30 to 45 in good health.

The CDR3 loop is CASSFAWGALGTEAFF. CDR3 in DNA: TGTGCCAGCAGTTTTGCGTGGGGGGCGCTCGGCACTGAAGCTTTCTTT. This chain uses TRBV12-3 or TRBV12-4 with TRBJ1-1; D is perhaps TRBD1 (6 bases). The ends were cut back, 3 bases at V and 4 bases at J, with 18 bases in the middle. CDR3 size: 16 residues.

The chain uses TRBV5-5 and TRBJ2-3; 8 bases map to TRBD1. Germline assignment: CDR1 SGHKS and CDR2 YYEKEE (reference sequence). With 2 bases clipped from V and 1 base from J, the junction kept 3 bases outside the gene matches. The CDR3 sequence is 15 residues long. The CDR3 coding sequence is TGTGCCAGCAGCTTTGGGGACAGGCGCACAGATACGCAGTATTTT. It specifies CASSFGDRRTDTQYF. The whole variable domain, remainder taken from reference TRBV5-5 and TRBJ2-3, is DAGVTQSPTHLIKTRGQQVTLRCSPISGHKSVSWYQQVLGQGPQFIFQYYEKEERGRGNFPDRFSARQFPNYSSELNVNALLLGDSALYLCASSFGDRRTDTQYFGPGTRLTVL.

The gene calls are TRBV28 and TRBJ1-4, with a weak D call TRBD1 (5 bases). CDR1 is MDHEN and CDR2 is SYDVKM in the germline V gene. This CDR3 is built from 14 residues. V was trimmed by 6 bases and J by 5 bases, leaving 13 bases between them. The CDR3 protein is CASRRGGENEKLFF. CDR3 in DNA: TGTGCCAGCAGGCGGGGGGGTGAGAATGAAAAACTGTTTTTT.

In this sample, this clonotype turned up a few times. The chain has TRBV4-2 and TRBJ2-3, with D perhaps matching TRBD1 or TRBD2 (5 bases each). There are 17 residues in the CDR3. V lost 0 bases to trimming and J lost 0 bases, with 13 bases between them. CDR1 is LGHNA and CDR2 is YNFKEQ in the germline V gene. CDR3 DNA sequence: TGTGCCAGCAGCCAAGATTGGGACGGGCTTAGCACAGATACGCAGTATTTT. Translating it yields CASSQDWDGLSTDTQYF.

This rearrangement joins TRBV15 to TRBJ2-1; a possible D gene is TRBD2 (6 bases). V dropped 3 bases and J dropped 8 bases, with 14 bases sitting between them. CDR1 and CDR2 from the germline V gene are LNHNV and YYDKDF (reference sequence). This CDR3 comprises 14 residues. CDR3 in amino acids: CATSSRGLPYEQFF. CDR3 nucleotide sequence: TGTGCCACCAGCAGTCGGGGACTCCCTTATGAGCAGTTCTTC.